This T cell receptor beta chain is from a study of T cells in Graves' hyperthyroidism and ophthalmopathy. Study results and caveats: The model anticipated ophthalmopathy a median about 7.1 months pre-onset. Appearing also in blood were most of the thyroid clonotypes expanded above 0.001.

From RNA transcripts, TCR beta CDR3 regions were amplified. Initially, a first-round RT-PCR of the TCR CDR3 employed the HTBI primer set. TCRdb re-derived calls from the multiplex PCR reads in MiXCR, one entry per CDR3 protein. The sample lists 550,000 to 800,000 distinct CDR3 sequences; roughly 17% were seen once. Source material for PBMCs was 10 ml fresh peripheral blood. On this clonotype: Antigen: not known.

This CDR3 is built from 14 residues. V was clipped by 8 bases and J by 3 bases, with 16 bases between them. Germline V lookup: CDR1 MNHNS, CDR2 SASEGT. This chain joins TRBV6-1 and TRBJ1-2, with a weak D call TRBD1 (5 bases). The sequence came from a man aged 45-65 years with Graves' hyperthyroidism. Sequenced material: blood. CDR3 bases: TGTGCCAGCTCAGACCGGGGGGATTACTATGGCTACACCTTC. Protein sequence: CASSDRGDYYGYTF.